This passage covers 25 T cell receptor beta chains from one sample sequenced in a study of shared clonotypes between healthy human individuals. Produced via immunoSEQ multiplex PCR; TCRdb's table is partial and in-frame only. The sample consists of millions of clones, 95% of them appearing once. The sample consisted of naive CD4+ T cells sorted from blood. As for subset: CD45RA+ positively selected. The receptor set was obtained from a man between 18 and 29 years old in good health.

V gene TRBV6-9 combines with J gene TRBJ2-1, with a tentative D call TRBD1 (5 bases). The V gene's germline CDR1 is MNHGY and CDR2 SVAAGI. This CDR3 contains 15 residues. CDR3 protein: CTQGQGWKVYNEQFF. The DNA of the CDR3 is TGTACCCAAGGGCAGGGATGGAAGGTTTACAATGAGCAGTTCTTC.

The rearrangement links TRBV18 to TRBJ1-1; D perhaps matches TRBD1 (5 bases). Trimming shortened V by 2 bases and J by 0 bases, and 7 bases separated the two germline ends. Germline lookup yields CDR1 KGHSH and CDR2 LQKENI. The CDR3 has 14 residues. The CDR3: CASSPNRLNTEAFF. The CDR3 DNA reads TGTGCCAGCTCACCAAACAGGCTGAACACTGAAGCTTTCTTT. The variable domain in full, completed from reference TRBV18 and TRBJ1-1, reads NAGVMQNPRHLVRRRGQEARLRCSPMKGHSHVYWYRQLPEEGLKFMVYLQKENIIDESGMPKERFSAEFPKEGPSILRIQQVVRGDSAAYFCASSPNRLNTEAFFGQGTRLTVV.

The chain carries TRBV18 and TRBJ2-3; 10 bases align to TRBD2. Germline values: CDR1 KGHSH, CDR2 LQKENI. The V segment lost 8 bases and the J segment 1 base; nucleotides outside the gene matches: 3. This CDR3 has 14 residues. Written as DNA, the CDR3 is TGTGCCAGCAGACTAGCGGGCCGCACAGATACGCAGTATTTT. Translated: CASRLAGRTDTQYF.

The DNA for the CDR3 is TGTGCCAGCAGTTACGGTCAGGGTTTTGCCTACAATGAGCAGTTCTTC. The encoded protein is CASSYGQGFAYNEQFF. The chain carries TRBV6-5 and TRBJ2-1; perhaps TRBD1 as D (5 bases). Germline CDR1 is MNHEY and CDR2 is SVGAGI. This CDR3 comprises 16 residues. The ends were cut back, 2 bases at V and 2 bases at J, with 13 bases in the middle.

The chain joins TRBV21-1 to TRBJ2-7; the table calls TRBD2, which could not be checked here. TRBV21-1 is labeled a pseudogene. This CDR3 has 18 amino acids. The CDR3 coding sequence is TGTGCCAGCAGCAACAAGGATCGACTAGCGGATCTCTCCTACGAGCAGTACTTC. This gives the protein CASSNKDRLADLSYEQYF.

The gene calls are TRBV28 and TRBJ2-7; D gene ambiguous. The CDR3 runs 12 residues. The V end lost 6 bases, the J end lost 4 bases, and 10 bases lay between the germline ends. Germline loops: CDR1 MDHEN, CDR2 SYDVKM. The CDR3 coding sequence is TGTGCCAGCAGCACTACAACGTACGAGCAGTACTTC. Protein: CASSTTTYEQYF.

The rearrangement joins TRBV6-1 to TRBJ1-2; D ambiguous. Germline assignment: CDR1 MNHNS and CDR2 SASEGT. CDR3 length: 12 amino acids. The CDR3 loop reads CAGRGQSYGYTF. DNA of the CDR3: TGTGCGGGAAGAGGGCAATCATATGGCTACACCTTC.

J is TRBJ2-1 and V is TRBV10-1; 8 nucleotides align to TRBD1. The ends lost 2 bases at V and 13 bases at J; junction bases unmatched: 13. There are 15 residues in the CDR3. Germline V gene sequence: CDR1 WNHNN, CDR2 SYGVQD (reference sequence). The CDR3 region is CASSETSGQGPRQFF. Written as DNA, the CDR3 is TGCGCCAGCAGTGAGACCTCCGGACAGGGACCGAGACAGTTCTTC.

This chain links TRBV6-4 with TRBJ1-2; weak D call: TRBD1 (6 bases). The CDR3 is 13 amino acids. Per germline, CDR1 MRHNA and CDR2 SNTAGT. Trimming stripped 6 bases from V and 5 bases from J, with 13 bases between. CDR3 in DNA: TGTGCCAGCAGGAAGACAGGAGGTTATGGCTACACCTTC. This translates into CASRKTGGYGYTF.

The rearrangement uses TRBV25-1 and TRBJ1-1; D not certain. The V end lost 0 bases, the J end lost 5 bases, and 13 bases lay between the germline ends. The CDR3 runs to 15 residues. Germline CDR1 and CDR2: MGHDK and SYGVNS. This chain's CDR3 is CASSEYELPTTEAFF. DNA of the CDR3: TGTGCCAGCAGTGAATACGAGCTCCCCACTACTGAAGCTTTCTTT.

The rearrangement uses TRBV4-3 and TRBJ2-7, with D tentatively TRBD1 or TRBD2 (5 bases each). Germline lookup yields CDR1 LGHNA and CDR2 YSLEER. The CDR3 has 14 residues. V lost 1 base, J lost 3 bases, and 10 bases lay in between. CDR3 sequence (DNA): TGCGCCAGCAGCCAAGGGGGACCACTCTACGAGCAGTACTTC. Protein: CASSQGGPLYEQYF.

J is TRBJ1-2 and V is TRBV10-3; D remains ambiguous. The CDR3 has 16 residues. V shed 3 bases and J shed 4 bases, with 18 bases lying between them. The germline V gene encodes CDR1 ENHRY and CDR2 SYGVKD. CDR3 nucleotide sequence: TGTGCCATCAGTGATACACTCCCAGGACGGGGCTATGGCTACACCTTC. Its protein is CAISDTLPGRGYGYTF.

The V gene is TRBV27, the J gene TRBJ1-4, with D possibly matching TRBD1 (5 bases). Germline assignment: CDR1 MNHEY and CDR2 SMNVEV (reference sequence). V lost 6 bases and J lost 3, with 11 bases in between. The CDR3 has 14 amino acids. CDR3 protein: CASSHGGANEKLFF. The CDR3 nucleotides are TGTGCCAGCAGCCACGGGGGGGCTAATGAAAAACTGTTTTTT. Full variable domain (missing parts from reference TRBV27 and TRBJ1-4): EAQVTQNPRYLITVTGKKLTVTCSQNMNHEYMSWYRQDPGLGLRQIYYSMNVEVTDKGDVPEGYKVSRKEKRNFPLILESPSPNQTSLYFCASSHGGANEKLFFGSGTQLSVL.

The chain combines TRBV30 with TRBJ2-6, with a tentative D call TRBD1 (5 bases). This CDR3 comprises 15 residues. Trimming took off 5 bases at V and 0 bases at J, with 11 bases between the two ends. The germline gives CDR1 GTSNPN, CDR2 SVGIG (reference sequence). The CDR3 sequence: CAWAGKDSGANVLTF. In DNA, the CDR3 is TGTGCCTGGGCAGGGAAGGACTCTGGGGCCAACGTCCTGACTTTC.

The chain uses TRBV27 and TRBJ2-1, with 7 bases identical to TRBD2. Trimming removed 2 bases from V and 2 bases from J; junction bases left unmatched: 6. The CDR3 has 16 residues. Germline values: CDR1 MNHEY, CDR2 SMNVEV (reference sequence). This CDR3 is CASSLHGTTPYNEQFF. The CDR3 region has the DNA TGTGCCAGCAGTTTACATGGGACTACCCCCTACAATGAGCAGTTCTTC.

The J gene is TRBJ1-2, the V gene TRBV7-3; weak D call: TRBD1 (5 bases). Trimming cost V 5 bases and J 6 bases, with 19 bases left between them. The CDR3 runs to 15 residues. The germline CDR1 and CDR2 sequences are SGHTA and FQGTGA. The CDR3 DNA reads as TGTGCCAGCAGCATGGACATCACCAGGTCGGATGGCTACACCTTC. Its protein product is CASSMDITRSDGYTF.

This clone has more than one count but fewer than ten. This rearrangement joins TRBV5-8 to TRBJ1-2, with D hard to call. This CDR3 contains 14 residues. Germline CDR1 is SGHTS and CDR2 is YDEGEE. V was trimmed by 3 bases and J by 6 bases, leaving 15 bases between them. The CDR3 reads CASSSWAGRDGYTF. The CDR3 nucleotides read TGTGCCAGCAGCTCTTGGGCAGGACGGGATGGCTACACCTTC.

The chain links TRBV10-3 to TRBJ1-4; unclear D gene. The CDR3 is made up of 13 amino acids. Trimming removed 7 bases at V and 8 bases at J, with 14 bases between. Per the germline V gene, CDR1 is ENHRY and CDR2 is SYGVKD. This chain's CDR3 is CAITGPQEEKLFF. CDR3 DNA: TGTGCCATCACTGGACCTCAGGAGGAAAAACTGTTTTTT.

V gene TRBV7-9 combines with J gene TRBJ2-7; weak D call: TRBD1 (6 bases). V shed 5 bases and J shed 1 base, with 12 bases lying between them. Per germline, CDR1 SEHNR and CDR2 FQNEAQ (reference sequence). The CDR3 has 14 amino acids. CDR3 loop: CASSITQGSYEQYF. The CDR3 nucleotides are TGTGCCAGCAGCATAACACAGGGTTCCTACGAGCAGTACTTC. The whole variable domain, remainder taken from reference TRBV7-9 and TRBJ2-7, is DTGVSQNPRHKITKRGQNVTFRCDPISEHNRLYWYRQTLGQGPEFLTYFQNEAQLEKSRLLSDRFSAERPKGSFSTLEIQRTEQGDSAMYLCASSITQGSYEQYFGPGTRLTVT.

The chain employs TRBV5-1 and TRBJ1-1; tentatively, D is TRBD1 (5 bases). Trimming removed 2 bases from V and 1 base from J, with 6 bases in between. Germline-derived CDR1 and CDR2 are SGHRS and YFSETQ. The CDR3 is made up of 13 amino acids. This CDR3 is CASSFGANTEAFF. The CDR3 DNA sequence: TGCGCCAGCAGCTTCGGGGCGAACACTGAAGCTTTCTTT. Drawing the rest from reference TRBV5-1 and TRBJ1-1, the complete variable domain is KAGVTQTPRYLIKTRGQQVTLSCSPISGHRSVSWYQQTPGQGLQFLFEYFSETQRNKGNFPGRFSGRQFSNSRSEMNVSTLELGDSALYLCASSFGANTEAFFGQGTRLTVV.

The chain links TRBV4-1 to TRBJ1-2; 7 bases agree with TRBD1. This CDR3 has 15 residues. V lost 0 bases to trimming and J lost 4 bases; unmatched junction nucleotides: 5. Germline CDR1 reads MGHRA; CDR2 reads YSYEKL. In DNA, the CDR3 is TGCGCCAGCAGCCAAGATCGGGGACAGCGCTATGGCTACACCTTC. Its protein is CASSQDRGQRYGYTF.

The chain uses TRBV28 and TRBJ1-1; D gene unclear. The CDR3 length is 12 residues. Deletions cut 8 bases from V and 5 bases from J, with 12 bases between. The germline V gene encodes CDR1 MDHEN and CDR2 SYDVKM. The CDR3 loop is CASDRAQTEAFF. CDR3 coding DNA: TGTGCCAGCGACCGTGCACAGACTGAAGCTTTCTTT.

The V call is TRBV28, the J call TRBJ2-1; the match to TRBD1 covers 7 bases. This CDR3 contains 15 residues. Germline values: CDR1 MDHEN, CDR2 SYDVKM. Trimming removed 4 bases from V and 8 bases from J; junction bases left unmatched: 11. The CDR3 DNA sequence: TGTGCCAGCAGTTCCCGAAGACAGGGAAAACATGAGCAGTTCTTC. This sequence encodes CASSSRRQGKHEQFF.

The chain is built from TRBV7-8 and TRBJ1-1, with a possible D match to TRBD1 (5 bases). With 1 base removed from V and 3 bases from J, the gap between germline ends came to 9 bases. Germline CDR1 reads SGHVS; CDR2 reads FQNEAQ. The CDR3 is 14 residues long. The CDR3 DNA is TGTGCCAGCAGCTTAGGACAGAAATACACTGAAGCTTTCTTT. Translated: CASSLGQKYTEAFF.

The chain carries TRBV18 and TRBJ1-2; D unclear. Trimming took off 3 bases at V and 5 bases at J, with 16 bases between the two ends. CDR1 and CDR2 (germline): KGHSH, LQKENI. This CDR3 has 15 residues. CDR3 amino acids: CASSPPSAEIYGYTF. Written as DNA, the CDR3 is TGTGCCAGCTCACCCCCAAGTGCAGAGATATATGGCTACACCTTC.